The 4 T cell receptor beta chains below come from one sample, sequenced in a study of OX40 agonist ivuxolimab in advanced cancers. Libraries were built with the immunoSEQ multiplex PCR assay. TCRdb's version of the immuneACCESS table is confined to in-frame rearrangements and falls short of the full clone set. An unresolved V gene accounts for under half of the shortfall where checked; the remainder is of unknown origin. A total of around 86,000 clones appear in this sample, over 75% of them only once. The ten largest make up more than 0.3% of the sample. The sample was CD4+ or CD8+ T cells sorted from blood, taken in a trial of the OX40 agonist ivuxolimab. These receptors were obtained from an adult with an advanced solid tumor such as melanoma, head and neck, liver or kidney cancer.

This chain joins TRBV18 and TRBJ2-7; 10 bases agree with TRBD1. CDR3 length equals 15 residues. With V trimmed by 5 bases and J by 5 bases, 9 bases remained unmatched. Germline V gene lookup returns CDR1 KGHSH and CDR2 LQKENI. The DNA of the CDR3 is TGTGCCAGCTCAGGCAGACAGGGGGCCTCGGACGAGCAGTACTTC. Translating it yields CASSGRQGASDEQYF.

This clone was counted once. The chain uses TRBV2 and TRBJ2-7; the match to TRBD2 covers 8 bases. CDR3 length: 14 residues. Germline CDR1 reads SNHLY; CDR2 reads FYNNEI. J lost 4 bases, V lost 3 bases, and 5 bases had no gene match. This CDR3 is CASSDAAGVYEQYF. The DNA for the CDR3 is TGTGCCAGCAGTGACGCAGCGGGAGTTTACGAGCAGTACTTC.

This chain connects TRBV5-1 to TRBJ1-5; 7 nucleotides agree with TRBD1. The ends lost 4 bases at V and 3 bases at J; junction bases unmatched: 4. Per germline, CDR1 SGHRS and CDR2 YFSETQ. The CDR3 runs to 14 residues. As DNA, the CDR3 is TGCGCCAGCAGCCTGACAGGGTTCAATCAGCCCCAGCATTTT. Its translation is CASSLTGFNQPQHF.

In regard to this clone: Germline is not matched at one junction end, which may reflect a read error. The J gene is TRBJ2-5, the V gene TRBV6-5; D remains unclear. Germline V gives CDR1 MNHEY, CDR2 SVGAGI. The CDR3 contains 12 residues. The CDR3 DNA is TGTGCCAGCAGTTCGTACCAGGAGACCCAGTACTTC. It yields the protein CASSSYQETQYF.